Listed below are T cell receptor beta chains from one sample, sequenced in a study of T-cell reconstitution after alpha-beta-depleted transplantation in children. From the PCR reads, TCRdb called clonotypes with MiXCR, one entry per CDR3 protein. Of 500,000 to 750,000 distinct CDR3 sequences in the sample, 10% to 15% are singletons; the top ten hold about 2.2%. This sample comprised PBMCs, mostly from graft donor cells, obtained 360 days after TCRalphabeta/CD19-depleted stem cell transplant. Receptors were obtained from a male patient younger than 18 who had a stem cell transplant for acute myeloid leukemia, so the T cells may come from the graft donor. Both conserved end residues are part of each CDR3. The order of the fields is CDR3 DNA, CDR3 protein, clone size, V gene, D gene, J gene. The D gene is left open where the match is weak. Size tells how often a clone was seen (once, few, many) or the class of an expanded clone, and some rows leave it out.

cdr3_nt: TGTGCCAGTAGTATGAGGAGAGGGGGGACCCACTACGAGCAGTACTTC; cdr3_aa: CASSMRRGGTHYEQYF; clone_size: -; v_call: TRBV19; d_call: -; j_call: TRBJ2-7
cdr3_nt: TGCAGCGTTTGGGGTTTGACAGGGGCTCAAGAGACCCAGTACTTC; cdr3_aa: CSVWGLTGAQETQYF; clone_size: few; v_call: TRBV29-1; d_call: TRBD1; j_call: TRBJ2-5
cdr3_nt: TGTGCCAGCAGTTCGCCCGGGACAGAAGGGACCCAGTACTTC; cdr3_aa: CASSSPGTEGTQYF; clone_size: -; v_call: TRBV6-5; d_call: TRBD1; j_call: TRBJ2-5
cdr3_nt: TGTGCCAGCAGCTCTGGACCGGTAAACACAGATACGCAGTATTTT; cdr3_aa: CASSSGPVNTDTQYF; clone_size: -; v_call: TRBV7-2; d_call: -; j_call: TRBJ2-3
cdr3_nt: TGTGCCAGCAGTTACTTTTCGTACACCGGGGAGCTGTTTTTT; cdr3_aa: CASSYFSYTGELFF; clone_size: -; v_call: TRBV6-2/TRBV6-3; d_call: -; j_call: TRBJ2-2
cdr3_nt: TGTGCCAGCAGCTTATGGGGACTAGTGGAAGATACGCAGTATTTT; cdr3_aa: CASSLWGLVEDTQYF; clone_size: -; v_call: TRBV7-8; d_call: TRBD2; j_call: TRBJ2-3
cdr3_nt: TGCGCCAGCAGCCGGGCGGGACTTTCCACAGATACGCAGTATTTT; cdr3_aa: CASSRAGLSTDTQYF; clone_size: many; v_call: TRBV4-3; d_call: -; j_call: TRBJ2-3
cdr3_nt: TGTGCCAGCAGCTTATTAACATCTTTCTTATCGGAGAACACTGAAGCTTTCTTT; cdr3_aa: CASSLLTSFLSENTEAFF; clone_size: -; v_call: TRBV11-1; d_call: -; j_call: TRBJ1-1
cdr3_nt: TGCAGCGGTGAGGGACAGGGGTATGGCTACACCTTC; cdr3_aa: CSGEGQGYGYTF; clone_size: few; v_call: TRBV29-1; d_call: TRBD1; j_call: TRBJ1-2
cdr3_nt: TGCGCCAGCAGCCAAAAGGGGGATTACGAGCAGTACTTC; cdr3_aa: CASSQKGDYEQYF; clone_size: few; v_call: TRBV4-3; d_call: -; j_call: TRBJ2-7